This T cell receptor (beta chain) was recorded in a study of neurological immune-mediated disorders. V gave up 0 bases and J gave up 4 bases, with 19 bases separating them. Germline CDR1 reads DFQATT; CDR2 reads SNEGSKA (reference sequence). The CDR3 loop spans 17 amino acids. The sample's time point: longitudinal time-point 3. TCRdb analysed the 5' RACE reads with MiXCR anew, one entry per CDR3 protein. The sample lists approximately 47,000 distinct CDR3 sequences, 13% occurring once. This clonotype was counted at least ten times. This sequence was found in a man under 40 in good health. The rearrangement joins TRBV20-1 to TRBJ2-1; D is unresolved. Sequenced: PBMCs. CDR3 sequence: CSARDPQTQLLYNEQFF. CDR3 nucleotides: TGCAGTGCTAGAGATCCACAGACCCAGCTGCTTTACAATGAGCAGTTCTTC.